Listed below are T cell receptor beta chains from one sample, sequenced in a study of T cell responses to AZD1222 COVID-19 vaccine. Sequencing was performed with immunoSEQ multiplex PCR; in TCRdb, only in-frame clones are kept and a portion is missing. The sample comprises roughly 120,000 clones, about 92% of which are singletons, and about 3% rests with the top ten. The sample in question was peripheral blood, obtained on day 0 of AZD1222 vaccination. These receptors originate from an adult in good health. Each CDR3 is given without its conserved first and last residue. Clone size appears in some rows only: once, few, many, or a class for an expanded clone.

>TRBV24-1|TRBJ1-2|-
ATSDLARSSPGGYT
>TRBV28|TRBJ1-6|-
ASSWTGNNSPLH
>TRBV7-3|TRBJ2-1|-
ASSLTSGPYNEQF
>TRBV11-3|TRBJ2-4|-
ASRCRAGDSYSKNIQY
>TRBV13|TRBJ1-1|-
ASSTRTAMDTEAF
>TRBV7-9|TRBJ2-1|-
ASSAGGEPYNEQF
>TRBV27|TRBJ1-1|once
ASSLAGVTGGGAF
>TRBV28|TRBJ1-5|-
ASIRVGQPQH
>TRBV28|TRBJ1-5|-
ASSSAGWGQGGNQPQH
>TRBV7-9|TRBJ2-6|few
ASRDSGANVLT
>TRBV5-6|TRBJ2-7|-
ASSTARERDYEQY
>TRBV27|TRBJ1-2|once
ASSLVGSNYGYT
>TRBV7-9|TRBJ2-5|-
ASRSTVRGEETQY
>TRBV28|TRBJ2-2|-
ASSLLMDNYTGELF
>TRBV28|TRBJ2-3|-
ASSSPYHLGDTDTQY
>TRBV2|TRBJ2-7|-
ASSLRQVLGYEQY
>TRBV3-1/TRBV3-2|TRBJ1-1|-
ASSPGSTEAF
>TRBV21-1|TRBJ1-4|-
ASNPGTDELRPNEKLF
>TRBV3-1/TRBV3-2|TRBJ2-2|few
ASSLDRDTGELF
>TRBV5-5|TRBJ2-7|-
ASSLVGYEQY
>TRBV7-9|TRBJ1-2|-
ASSFEGLDYGYT
>TRBV13|TRBJ2-3|-
ASRGLAEDTQY
>TRBV7-9|TRBJ2-7|-
ASSPSGSGHEQY
>TRBV7-9|TRBJ2-5|-
ASSDTTVGQETQY
>TRBV6-4|TRBJ2-4|-
ASSDSYPPGLLNIQY
>TRBV4-1|TRBJ1-3|once
ASSQDRDSGNTIY
>TRBV28|TRBJ1-4|-
ASSLAGEKLF
>TRBV29-1|TRBJ2-2|-
SVRDTGFSGELF
>TRBV18|TRBJ1-5|-
ASSSSRDQPQH
>TRBV5-6|TRBJ1-4|-
ASSFGQPNEKLF
>TRBV5-4|TRBJ1-2|-
ASSLYGNYGYT
>TRBV5-1|TRBJ2-7|-
ASRLAGPSYEQY
>TRBV5-1|TRBJ2-7|-
ASSSLGQTYEQY
>TRBV12-3/TRBV12-4|TRBJ1-2|-
ASSTDRVHGYT